These 24 T cell receptor beta chains share one sample of origin, sequenced in a study of Graves' ophthalmopathy and Graves' hyperthyroidism. As the template, RNA transcripts were used to amplify TCR beta CDR3 regions. HTBI primers served in a first-round RT-PCR, which a second-round multiplex PCR followed. Each CDR3 protein is one row after TCRdb ran MiXCR on the multiplex PCR reads. This table has roughly 410,000 distinct CDR3 sequences, 15% appearing once. Sample: peripheral blood. These receptors came from a woman under 30 with stable Graves' hyperthyroidism.

This clonotype was recorded a few times. The chain has TRBV11-2 and TRBJ2-7; 9 bases fit TRBD2. The germline CDR1 and CDR2 sequences are SGHAT and FQNNGV. J was trimmed by 5 bases and V by 4 bases; bases with no gene match: 15. This CDR3 region has 17 residues. The CDR3 reads CASSWRGGGGAPHEQYF. As DNA, the CDR3 is TGTGCCAGCAGCTGGAGGGGCGGCGGGGGGGCCCCCCACGAGCAGTACTTC. The full variable domain, with the rest looked up from reference TRBV11-2 and TRBJ2-7, is EAGVAQSPRYKIIEKRQSVAFWCNPISGHATLYWYQQILGQGPKLLIQFQNNGVVDDSQLPKDRFSAERLKGVDSTLKIQPAKLEDSAVYLCASSWRGGGGAPHEQYFGPGTRLTVT.

The V and J genes are TRBV29-1 and TRBJ2-7, with 9 bases fitting TRBD1. V gave up 6 bases and J gave up 0 bases; unmatched junction bases: 3. CDR1 and CDR2 from the germline V gene are SQVTM and ANQGSEA. This CDR3 has 13 residues. This chain's CDR3 is CSVGQGLSYEQYF. The CDR3 nucleotides are TGCAGCGTGGGACAGGGTCTCTCCTACGAGCAGTACTTC.

The CDR3 region is CASSPTPGQSEAFF. The CDR3 DNA follows: TGTGCCAGCAGCCCTACCCCGGGACAATCCGAAGCTTTCTTT. The chain links TRBV7-9 to TRBJ1-1; tentatively, D is TRBD1 (6 bases). Germline lookup yields CDR1 SEHNR and CDR2 FQNEAQ (reference sequence). The CDR3 runs to 14 residues. With 5 bases removed from V and 8 bases from J, the gap between germline ends came to 18 bases. Looking up the rest from reference TRBV7-9 and TRBJ1-1 gives the full variable domain: DTGVSQNPRHKITKRGQNVTFRCDPISEHNRLYWYRQTLGQGPEFLTYFQNEAQLEKSRLLSDRFSAERPKGSFSTLEIQRTEQGDSAMYLCASSPTPGQSEAFFGQGTRLTVV.

This clonotype has a count of ten or more. The chain carries TRBV9 and TRBJ1-6; TRBD1 aligns across 8 bases. J gave up 8 bases and V 3 bases, and 4 bases lay outside the gene matches. This CDR3 has 14 residues. Germline CDR1 and CDR2: SGDLS and YYNGEE. Here the CDR3 DNA reads TGTGCCAGCAGCGCACGGACAGGGTATTCACCCCTCCACTTT. Translating it yields CASSARTGYSPLHF.

This clonotype was observed many times. The rearrangement joins TRBV19 to TRBJ2-7, with D possibly TRBD2 on 7 matching bases. Trimming stripped 10 bases from V and 5 bases from J, with 15 bases between. CDR3 length equals 12 residues. Germline V gene lookup returns CDR1 LNHDA and CDR2 SQIVND (reference sequence). In DNA, the CDR3 is TGTGCCAACAGAGGGGGGGTCCACGAGCAGTACTTC. Translated, it gives CANRGGVHEQYF. Together with reference TRBV19 and TRBJ2-7, the CDR3 gives the full variable domain: DGGITQSPKYLFRKEGQNVTLSCEQNLNHDAMYWYRQDPGQGLRLIYYSQIVNDFQKGDIAEGYSVSREKKESFPLTVTSAQKNPTAFYLCANRGGVHEQYFGPGTRLTVT.

This clonotype was detected many times. This chain joins TRBV5-1 and TRBJ2-5; D is possibly TRBD1 or TRBD2 (5 bases each). V gave up 2 bases and J gave up 5 bases, with 16 bases separating them. The germline CDR1 and CDR2 sequences are SGHRS and YFSETQ. CDR3 length: 15 residues. The CDR3 reads CASSLGRGFRETQYF. In DNA form, the CDR3 reads TGCGCCAGCAGCTTAGGCCGGGGCTTCCGGGAGACCCAGTACTTC.

This clonotype has at least ten counts. The chain recombines TRBV15 with TRBJ1-1; D unclear. The CDR3 is 14 amino acids. Looked up from germline, CDR1 is LNHNV and CDR2 is YYDKDF (reference sequence). Trimming stripped 0 bases from V and 7 bases from J, with 12 bases between. The CDR3 sequence is CATSRDLAQFEAFF. The DNA of the CDR3 is TGTGCCACCAGCAGAGATCTGGCTCAATTTGAAGCTTTCTTT.

In its sample, this clonotype was seen many times. The chain has TRBV11-2 and TRBJ2-7; 8 nucleotides align to TRBD2. The junction had 7 bases not matched to a gene; V was cut back by 0 bases and J by 6 bases. This CDR3 contains 15 residues. Germline V lookup: CDR1 SGHAT, CDR2 FQNNGV. CDR3: CASSLEGGGGFEQYF. CDR3 sequence (DNA): TGTGCCAGCAGCTTAGAGGGGGGCGGGGGGTTCGAGCAGTACTTC.

This clonotype was observed many times. This chain links TRBV12-3 or TRBV12-4 with TRBJ1-5; D perhaps matches TRBD1 (5 bases). This CDR3 has 13 amino acids. The V and J ends lost 6 bases and 3 bases respectively, with 9 bases between them. The CDR3 loop reads CASRRGSNQPQHF. CDR3 in DNA: TGTGCCAGCAGGAGGGGTTCCAATCAGCCCCAGCATTTT.

This clonotype was counted ten times or more. At one of its ends the junction is not consistent with the germline gene, which may arise from a read error. The chain employs TRBV7-2 and TRBJ1-1; weak D call: TRBD1 (5 bases). CDR1 and CDR2 (germline): SGHTA, FQGNSA. CDR3 length equals 11 residues. The CDR3 loop is CASRRTPTSYF. The CDR3 DNA reads TGTGCCAGCAGACGGACACCGACAAGCTACTTT.

In its sample, this clonotype was seen a few times. The CDR3 is CASSLGRLGGEKLFF. The CDR3 coding sequence is TGTGCCAGCAGCTTAGGGCGACTCGGGGGTGAAAAACTGTTTTTT. V gene TRBV7-2 combines with J gene TRBJ1-4; D possibly corresponds to TRBD1 (5 bases). The germline V gene has CDR1 SGHTA and CDR2 FQGNSA. Trimming removed 1 base from V and 7 bases from J, with 13 bases in between. The CDR3 covers 15 residues.

The sample holds a few counts of this clonotype. The V and J genes are TRBV5-6 and TRBJ1-2; TRBD1 is a possible D gene (6 bases). V shed 4 bases and J shed 8 bases, with 18 bases lying between them. The CDR3 has 14 amino acids. Germline CDR1 reads SGHDT; CDR2 reads YYEEEE. Written as DNA, the CDR3 is TGTGCCAGCAGCCCGAGGGGGGGGGGAGACGGCTACACCTTC. Translating it yields CASSPRGGGDGYTF.

The table lists this clonotype with many counts. The chain is built from TRBV2 and TRBJ1-2, with D uncertain. V lost 6 bases and J 2 bases, leaving 13 bases between the germline ends. The CDR3 loop spans 14 amino acids. Per the germline V gene, CDR1 is SNHLY and CDR2 is FYNNEI. CDR3 in amino acids: CASRLRSQNYGYTF. CDR3 coding DNA: TGTGCCAGCAGATTGAGGTCGCAGAACTATGGCTACACCTTC.

This clonotype was detected many times. The V call is TRBV5-1, the J call TRBJ1-1; TRBD1 aligns across 9 bases. CDR1 is SGHRS, CDR2 YFSETQ, per germline. Trimming at V came to 6 bases and at J to 5 bases, leaving 8 bases not matched to a gene. The CDR3 is 14 residues long. CDR3 bases: TGCGCCAGCACCCCGGGACAGGGTCGGACTGAAGCTTTCTTT. Encoded protein: CASTPGQGRTEAFF.

This clonotype was seen many times. The V and J genes are TRBV12-3 or TRBV12-4 and TRBJ2-7; 8 positions agree with TRBD2. J gave up 4 bases and V 7 bases, and 12 bases lay outside the gene matches. The CDR3 extends over 15 amino acids. CDR3 in DNA: TGTGCCAGCACCGACGGGGGGGGCCTCCTTTACGAGCAGTACTTC. It is translated as CASTDGGGLLYEQYF.

This clonotype was seen many times. An end of the junction does not agree with germline; a read error may underlie this. The chain links TRBV2 to TRBJ2-7; 9 positions agree with TRBD1. From germline, CDR1 is SNHLY and CDR2 FYNNEI. The CDR3 is made up of 15 amino acids. As DNA, the CDR3 is TGTGCCAGCACCCCGGGACAGGGTCATTCCTCCGAGCAGTACTTC. This codes for CASTPGQGHSSEQYF.

The chain links TRBV7-2 to TRBJ1-3, with TRBD1 identical over 8 bases. This CDR3 is built from 15 residues. The V and J ends lost 5 bases and 8 bases, in that order; junction bases with no gene match: 11. Germline values: CDR1 SGHTA, CDR2 FQGNSA. CDR3 in amino acids: CASSPLGQGSDTIYF. The CDR3 nucleotides are TGTGCCAGCAGCCCACTAGGACAGGGAAGCGACACCATATATTTT.

Comment on this clonotype: This sequence may be a read error, since a much larger clone differs from it by one base. The J gene is TRBJ1-2, the V gene TRBV12-3 or TRBV12-4, with D possibly matching TRBD1 (6 bases). Trimming stripped 7 bases from V and 9 bases from J, with 24 bases between. The CDR3 is 15 residues long. The CDR3 nucleotides read TGTGCCAGCACCCTTAGGGGACACTCACCGGGAAGCTACACCTTC. This codes for CASTLRGHSPGSYTF.

This clonotype has at least ten counts. The chain has TRBV28 and TRBJ1-5, with D possibly matching TRBD1 (5 bases). Germline-derived CDR1 and CDR2 are MDHEN and SYDVKM. This CDR3 is built from 16 residues. The germline V and J ends were trimmed by 6 bases and 0 bases, with 15 bases remaining between them. CDR3 residues: CASRDRQLISNQPQHF. Here the CDR3 DNA reads TGTGCCAGCAGAGATAGACAGTTGATTAGCAATCAGCCCCAGCATTTT.

This clonotype occurred many times. This chain links TRBV10-1 with TRBJ1-6, with unresolved D. Germline V gives CDR1 WNHNN, CDR2 SYGVQD (reference sequence). V lost 0 bases, J lost 6 bases, and 9 bases lay in between. The length of the CDR3 is 15 residues. CDR3 in amino acids: CASSESKGGNSPLHF. The CDR3 bases are TGCGCCAGCAGTGAGTCTAAGGGCGGTAATTCACCCCTCCACTTT.

This clonotype was found many times. V and J are TRBV20-1 and TRBJ1-2; no definite D call. Germline values: CDR1 DFQATT, CDR2 SNEGSKA (reference sequence). This CDR3 is built from 11 residues. The V gene lost 1 base and the J gene lost 5 bases, with 5 bases spanning the gap. The DNA for the CDR3 is TGCAGTGCTAGAGGCATTTATGGCTACACCTTC. Amino acids: CSARGIYGYTF.

This clonotype was recorded many times. This chain joins TRBV24-1 and TRBJ1-1; D is unclear. The CDR3 runs to 13 residues. From germline, CDR1 is KGHDR and CDR2 SFDVKD. V was trimmed by 8 bases and J by 5 bases, leaving 14 bases between them. For the CDR3, the DNA is TGTGCCACCACACGTGGTGTCAATACTGAAGCTTTCTTT. Protein sequence: CATTRGVNTEAFF.

This clonotype was detected ten times or more. The chain links TRBV7-9 to TRBJ1-1; D remains ambiguous. The germline gives CDR1 SEHNR, CDR2 FQNEAQ (reference sequence). This CDR3 has 13 amino acids. V was cut by 5 bases and J by 8 bases, with 15 bases left in between. The CDR3 nucleotides are TGTGCCAGCAGCCCCCTCAACGGAGACGAAGCTTTCTTT. This codes for CASSPLNGDEAFF.

V usage is TRBV9 and J usage is TRBJ2-5; 7 nucleotides line up with TRBD2. The CDR3 sequence is 15 residues long. Trimming removed 5 bases from V and 3 bases from J; junction bases left unmatched: 10. Germline V CDR1 and CDR2: SGDLS, YYNGEE. CDR3 bases: TGTGCCAGCAGACGGAGTGGGGGGGAAGAAGAGACCCAGTACTTC. Translating gives CASRRSGGEEETQYF.